Listed below are T cell receptor beta chains from one sample, sequenced in a study of regulatory T cells in long-lasting Graves disease. Using its own MiXCR run on the multiplex PCR reads, TCRdb lists one record per CDR3 protein. The sample has roughly 470,000 distinct CDR3 sequences; less than 25% are singletons. The input for sequencing was peripheral blood mononuclear cells (PBMCs), taken when the disease was refractory, from a patient treated with antithyroid drugs. The receptors stem from a female donor with Graves disease. Each CDR3 is given with its conserved first and last residue.

>TRBJ1-2|14|TRBV28
CASSLPPKGYGYTF
>TRBJ1-1|15|TRBV6-1
CASSEEWPRDTEAFF
>TRBJ1-4|16|TRBV27
CASSLLGTPSLEKLFF
>TRBJ1-1|14|TRBV20-1
CSASFMGENTEAFF
>TRBJ2-2|13|TRBV12-3/TRBV12-4
CASMDTNTGELFF
>TRBJ2-5|16|TRBV20-1
CSARELAGVLGETQYF
>TRBJ2-7|15|TRBV29-1
CSVETGTVSSYEQYF
>TRBJ2-5|15|TRBV28
CASSLSSGYQETQYF
>TRBJ1-2|14|TRBV7-9
CASSLLGQGEGYTF
>TRBJ2-7|13|TRBV28
CASSLSRDRGQYF
>TRBJ2-7|13|TRBV29-1
CSVESPESYEQYF
>TRBJ1-2|17|TRBV27
CASSLFPSSLVNYGYTF
>TRBJ1-2|13|TRBV5-1
CASSLQSNYGYTF
>TRBJ1-2|13|TRBV14
CASSSSRSYGYTF
>TRBJ1-5|12|TRBV6-1
CASSEARGTQHF
>TRBJ2-3|18|TRBV11-2
CASSLVGDYRDLTDTQYF
>TRBJ1-2|13|TRBV6-1
CASRLDRADGYTF
>TRBJ1-1|12|TRBV6-9
CASSYWDAEAFF
>TRBJ2-7|13|TRBV7-9
CASSLAKSSEQYF
>TRBJ2-5|16|TRBV2
CASSAGTGGIQETQYF
>TRBJ2-5|13|TRBV30
CAWSVSGSKTQYF
>TRBJ1-2|14|TRBV3-1
CASSQVNSAYGYTF
>TRBJ1-1|14|TRBV7-9
CASTIVGPNTEAFF
>TRBJ2-1|20|TRBV7-6
CASSLGGREGRSTIRNEQFF
>TRBJ1-3|16|TRBV7-3
CASSLKGRSSGNTIYF
>TRBJ1-3|14|TRBV5-6
CASSFSSSGNTIYF
>TRBJ1-1|11|TRBV6-5
CASSYYTEAFF
>TRBJ1-1|15|TRBV19
CASSIGREGFPEAFF
>TRBJ1-1|15|TRBV6-1
CASIQRGGGNTEAFF
>TRBJ1-2|13|TRBV28
CASTPRKAHGYTF